The rows below give T cell receptor beta chains drawn from one sample of a study of early T cells in non-severe SARS-CoV-2 infection. One entry per CDR3 protein, called by TCRdb with MiXCR from the 5' RACE reads. Seen here are roughly 65,000 distinct CDR3 sequences, roughly a tenth observed once, and the top ten hold around 6.6%. What was sequenced was whole blood. These receptors came from an adult who was a healthcare worker with PCR-confirmed SARS-CoV-2 infection or an uninfected control (not recorded which). Each CDR3 is given with its conserved first and last residue. A D gene is named only where the DNA matches it firmly. Clone sizes are given selectively: once, few, many, or a class where the clone is expanded.

>few|TRBV12-3/TRBV12-4|TRBJ1-2|NA
CASKAGANYGYTF
TGTGCCAGCAAGGCGGGTGCTAACTATGGCTACACCTTC
>NA|TRBV10-3|TRBJ2-2|TRBD2
CAISDLAGTNTGELFF
TGTGCCATCAGTGATCTAGCGGGCACGAACACCGGGGAGCTGTTTTTT
>NA|TRBV6-5|TRBJ2-7|NA
CASSYRGRAYEQYF
TGTGCCAGCAGTTACCGTGGACGGGCATACGAGCAGTACTTC
>many|TRBV6-6|TRBJ2-7|TRBD1
CASRRGQGNEQYF
TGTGCCAGCAGACGGGGACAGGGAAACGAGCAGTACTTC
>few|TRBV7-9|TRBJ2-1|TRBD1
CASSTGQGDYNEQFF
TGTGCCAGCAGCACCGGACAGGGGGATTACAATGAGCAGTTCTTC
>NA|TRBV28|TRBJ2-7|NA
CASTPGVLTPPSSYEQYF
TGTGCCAGCACCCCTGGAGTCCTCACACCCCCTAGCTCCTACGAGCAGTACTTC
>few|TRBV28|TRBJ1-4|TRBD1
CASTSASTGVGEKLFF
TGTGCCAGCACCTCAGCTAGTACAGGGGTGGGTGAAAAACTGTTTTTT
>few|TRBV29-1|TRBJ2-3|NA
CSVEFTAATQYF
TGCAGCGTTGAATTTACAGCAGCTACGCAGTATTTT
>few|TRBV20-1|TRBJ1-6|NA
CSSGRNNSPLHF
TGCAGTTCGGGACGGAATAATTCACCCCTCCACTTT
>NA|TRBV10-3|TRBJ2-7|TRBD1
CAISESFRTGPELPYEQYF
TGTGCCATCAGTGAGTCGTTCAGGACAGGGCCCGAACTGCCCTACGAGCAGTACTTC
>NA|TRBV7-9|TRBJ1-1|NA
CASSHREKAFF
TGTGCCAGCAGCCACAGGGAAAAAGCTTTCTTT
>NA|TRBV6-1|TRBJ2-5|NA
CASSGTGQETQCF
TGTGCCAGCAGTGGAACAGGACAAGAGACCCAGTGCTTC